A single sample is the source of the 20 T cell receptor beta chains below, sequenced in a study of blood T cell repertoires in COVID-19. Repertoires were generated with immunoSEQ multiplex PCR, while TCRdb's copy carries only in-frame clones and drops some. This table holds about 200,000 clones, roughly 80% found once. Sequences were obtained from peripheral blood. These receptor sequences come from a woman older than 75 with acute or convalescent COVID-19.

The V gene is TRBV5-1, the J gene TRBJ2-1; 7 positions agree with TRBD1. After removal of 3 bases from V and 6 bases from J, the junction contained 6 bases not matched to a gene. Germline loops: CDR1 SGHRS, CDR2 YFSETQ. The CDR3 contains 14 residues. Here the CDR3 DNA reads TGCGCCAGCAGCTCGGGACAGCCAGGCAATGAGCAGTTCTTC. Its protein product is CASSSGQPGNEQFF.

The chain couples TRBV3-1 (or the pseudogene TRBV3-2) to TRBJ1-2, with 9 bases fitting TRBD1. Germline loops: CDR1 LGHDT, CDR2 YNNKEL (reference sequence). The CDR3 covers 14 residues. Germline trimming cut 1 base from V and 8 bases from J; bases unmatched to any gene: 5. In DNA, the CDR3 is TGTGCCAGCAGCCAAGGAGGGACAGGGTACGGCTACACCTTC. Its protein is CASSQGGTGYGYTF.

The chain employs TRBV3-1 (or the pseudogene TRBV3-2) and TRBJ1-2; D call uncertain. This CDR3 region has 14 residues. In germline, CDR1 is LGHDT, CDR2 YNNKEL (reference sequence). Between the trimmed V and J ends, which lost 2 bases and 4 bases, there was a span of 11 bases. In nucleotides, the CDR3 is TGTGCCAGCAGCCAACAGGCCGAGGGCTATGGCTACACCTTC. Its translation is CASSQQAEGYGYTF.

This clone occurred a few times. The V gene is TRBV13, the J gene TRBJ2-3; D is possibly TRBD2 (6 bases). The V gene lost 6 bases and the J gene lost 2 bases, with 12 bases spanning the gap. Germline CDR1 and CDR2: PRHDT and FYEKMQ (reference sequence). The CDR3 is 14 amino acids. The CDR3, as DNA: TGTGCCAGCAGGCCCCAGCGGGTCACAGATACGCAGTATTTT. Translated: CASRPQRVTDTQYF.

The chain has TRBV5-6 and TRBJ2-2, with D maybe TRBD1 (5 bases). V gave up 2 bases and J gave up 6 bases, with 8 bases separating them. This CDR3 spans 13 amino acids. Germline V lookup: CDR1 SGHDT, CDR2 YYEEEE. This CDR3 is CASSFEQAGELFF. CDR3 nucleotide sequence: TGTGCCAGCAGCTTCGAACAGGCCGGGGAGCTGTTTTTT.

The chain is built from TRBV10-3 and TRBJ1-5; unclear D gene. The CDR3 is made up of 14 amino acids. The V gene lost 3 bases and the J gene lost 2 bases, with 8 bases spanning the gap. CDR1 and CDR2 (germline): ENHRY, SYGVKD. The CDR3 is CAISDGEGNQPQHF. The CDR3 DNA reads as TGTGCCATCAGTGACGGAGAGGGCAATCAGCCCCAGCATTTT.

With respect to this clone: The DNA is left out, because the CDR3 cannot be placed on it with certainty; the CDR3 is given as TCRdb lists it. The chain recombines TRBV21-1 with TRBJ1-5; no check of the table's D call, TRBD1, against the DNA was made. TRBV21-1 is a recognized pseudogene. The CDR3 numbers 18 amino acids, ends counted. The CDR3 is CASTLVGTGSVGNQPQHF.

This clone came up a few times. The chain is built from TRBV7-2 and TRBJ2-7, with 9 positions matching TRBD1. Trimming at V came to 5 bases and at J to 5 bases, leaving 13 bases not matched to a gene. CDR3 size: 16 residues. Germline V gives CDR1 SGHTA, CDR2 FQGNSA. CDR3 DNA sequence: TGTGCCAGCAGCCTCTCCGGGACAGGGATACCCCACGAGCAGTACTTC. Protein sequence: CASSLSGTGIPHEQYF.

In its sample, this clone was seen once. The chain is built from TRBV10-2 and TRBJ2-7, with a weak D call TRBD1 (6 bases). V lost 6 bases and J lost 3, with 9 bases in between. The germline V gene encodes CDR1 WSHSY and CDR2 SAAADI. CDR3 length: 12 residues. This CDR3 is CASRQDSYEQYF. As DNA, the CDR3 is TGCGCCAGCAGGCAGGACAGCTACGAGCAGTACTTC.

This rearrangement joins TRBV27 to TRBJ2-1; D may be TRBD2 (5 bases). Germline lookup yields CDR1 MNHEY and CDR2 SMNVEV (reference sequence). V lost 4 bases, J lost 9 bases, and 19 bases lay in between. CDR3 length: 15 amino acids. This chain's CDR3 is CASSSSMIAAGEQFF. CDR3 bases: TGTGCCAGCAGTTCTTCCATGATCGCCGCGGGTGAGCAGTTCTTC.

This chain joins TRBV12-3 or TRBV12-4 and TRBJ2-2; 8 nucleotides match TRBD1. V shed 7 bases and J 7 bases; nucleotides not matched to a gene: 2. The CDR3 totals 12 residues. The CDR3 loop is CASNRGYGELFF. The CDR3 coding sequence is TGTGCCAGCAACAGGGGGTACGGGGAGCTGTTTTTT.

The V gene is TRBV19, the J gene TRBJ1-4, with TRBD1 as a possible D gene (6 bases). CDR1 and CDR2 from the germline V gene are LNHDA and SQIVND (reference sequence). The CDR3 consists of 15 residues. Trimming cost V 5 bases and J 5 bases, with 15 bases left between them. CDR3 residues: CASSSPGQLNEKLFF. CDR3 coding DNA: TGTGCCAGTAGTTCCCCCGGACAGTTAAATGAAAAACTGTTTTTT.

This chain connects TRBV27 to TRBJ2-3; 8 bases are a match to TRBD1. The CDR3 consists of 17 residues. In germline, CDR1 is MNHEY, CDR2 SMNVEV (reference sequence). J lost 2 bases, V lost 11 bases, and 18 bases had no gene match. This CDR3 reads CAAGGASGGRYTDTQYF. The CDR3 nucleotides read TGTGCCGCAGGGGGCGCATCTGGGGGGAGATACACAGATACGCAGTATTTT.

This clone was picked up one time. The V gene is TRBV4-3, the J gene TRBJ1-2, with 7 nucleotides matching TRBD1. V lost 4 bases to trimming and J lost 4 bases; unmatched junction nucleotides: 12. The germline V gene encodes CDR1 LGHNA and CDR2 YSLEER. The CDR3 runs 16 residues. The CDR3 DNA reads TGCGCCAGCAGCCTAACGAGCGCAGGGGGGCCCTATGGCTACACCTTC. It codes for CASSLTSAGGPYGYTF.

This chain joins TRBV30 and TRBJ1-5; possible D gene TRBD1, 5 bases. V was clipped by 4 bases and J by 3 bases, with 10 bases between them. Germline V CDR1 and CDR2: GTSNPN, SVGIG (reference sequence). The CDR3 is made up of 13 amino acids. The CDR3 sequence: CAWTPGANQPQHF. As DNA, the CDR3 is TGTGCCTGGACCCCTGGGGCCAATCAGCCCCAGCATTTT.

The V and J genes are TRBV30 and TRBJ2-3; the D gene is possibly TRBD2 (7 bases). Germline V gene sequence: CDR1 GTSNPN, CDR2 SVGIG (reference sequence). This CDR3 is built from 13 residues. V gave up 8 bases and J gave up 6 bases, with 18 bases separating them. CDR3 in amino acids: CARDGGLGDTQYF. The CDR3 DNA reads TGTGCCCGAGACGGGGGGCTGGGGGATACGCAGTATTTT.

This sequence joins TRBV5-1 and TRBJ2-3; 9 nucleotides agree with TRBD1. CDR1 is SGHRS and CDR2 is YFSETQ in the germline V gene. Unmatched junction bases numbered 12, after V lost 0 bases and J lost 4 bases. The CDR3 consists of 18 residues. CDR3 residues: CASSLGQGVRRIADTQYF. The CDR3 coding sequence is TGCGCCAGCAGCTTGGGACAGGGGGTTAGAAGGATCGCAGATACGCAGTATTTT.

A single count supports this clone. The V call is TRBV3-1 (or the pseudogene TRBV3-2), the J call TRBJ2-7; D gene uncertain. The germline V gene encodes CDR1 LGHDT and CDR2 YNNKEL (reference sequence). The CDR3 contains 15 residues. Between the trimmed V and J ends, which lost 2 bases and 0 bases, there was a span of 11 bases. CDR3 sequence reads: CASSQYAQVSYEQYF. The CDR3 nucleotides are TGTGCCAGCAGCCAATACGCCCAGGTCTCCTACGAGCAGTACTTC.

The chain recombines TRBV3-1 (or the pseudogene TRBV3-2) with TRBJ1-6; 8 bases map to TRBD1. There are 17 residues in the CDR3. V lost 4 bases and J lost 6; bases outside the gene matches: 11. Germline values: CDR1 LGHDT, CDR2 YNNKEL (reference sequence). CDR3 amino acids: CASSPRDRRLGNSPLHF. The CDR3, as DNA: TGTGCCAGCAGCCCCCGGGACAGGCGTTTGGGTAATTCACCCCTCCACTTT.

This clone was recorded once. The V gene is TRBV30, the J gene TRBJ1-4, with TRBD1 identical over 7 bases. With 3 bases clipped from V and 8 bases from J, the junction kept 3 bases outside the gene matches. CDR1 is GTSNPN and CDR2 is SVGIG in the germline V gene (reference sequence). The CDR3 totals 12 residues. The CDR3 here is CAWSRQGEKLFF. CDR3 DNA sequence: TGTGCCTGGAGCAGACAGGGCGAAAAACTGTTTTTT.